Each of the 7 T cell receptor beta chains below was sequenced from the same sample in a study of shared clonotypes between healthy human individuals. TCRdb's table, derived via immunoSEQ multiplex PCR, lists solely in-frame clones and lacks some. The sample carries 730,000 or so clones, around 72% recorded once. The specimen was memory CD4+ T cells sorted from blood. Subset here: CD45RA-negative fraction. These receptors were taken from a young woman in good health.

The rearrangement uses TRBV14 and TRBJ1-1; D remains unclear. Germline lookup yields CDR1 SGHDN and CDR2 FVKESK. This CDR3 region has 12 residues. Trimming shortened V by 1 base and J by 10 bases, and 10 bases separated the two germline ends. CDR3 coding DNA: TGTGCCAGCAGCCAAGGAGGAGTTGGAGCTTTCTTT. Its protein product is CASSQGGVGAFF.

The V and J genes are TRBV7-9 and TRBJ2-1; 7 nucleotides match TRBD2. The CDR3 has 19 residues. The V gene's germline CDR1 is SEHNR and CDR2 FQNEAQ (reference sequence). The junction had 16 bases not matched to a gene; V was cut back by 3 bases and J by 2 bases. CDR3: CASSFSGLGPQRAYNEQFF. The CDR3 nucleotides are TGTGCCAGCAGCTTTAGCGGGTTAGGACCTCAAAGGGCCTACAATGAGCAGTTCTTC.

J is TRBJ1-1 and V is TRBV7-9; maybe TRBD1 (5 bases). This CDR3 is 13 amino acids long. The ends were cut back, 6 bases at V and 9 bases at J, with 17 bases in the middle. In germline, CDR1 is SEHNR, CDR2 FQNEAQ (reference sequence). As DNA, the CDR3 is TGTGCCAGCAGTTCTACTGGGAAGGGGCAAGCTTTCTTT. It codes for CASSSTGKGQAFF.

This clone was observed at least ten times. The chain is built from TRBV28 and TRBJ1-5; D is possibly TRBD1 (6 bases). With 6 bases removed from V and 6 bases from J, the gap between germline ends came to 18 bases. The germline gives CDR1 MDHEN, CDR2 SYDVKM. The CDR3 is 15 amino acids. As DNA, the CDR3 is TGTGCCAGCAGCACCGGGACACCGAATAGTCAGCCCCAGCATTTT. The encoded protein is CASSTGTPNSQPQHF.

About this clone itself: The junction shows a germline mismatch at one end, possibly a read error. The V and J genes are TRBV6-1 and TRBJ1-1; the D gene is possibly TRBD1 (6 bases). This CDR3 is built from 14 residues. Germline V lookup: CDR1 MNHNS, CDR2 SASEGT. The DNA of the CDR3 is TGTGCCAGCACCGGGACACCAATGAACACTGAAGCCTTCTTT. Residues: CASTGTPMNTEAFF.

J is TRBJ1-6 and V is TRBV30, with TRBD1 matching 11 bases. The CDR3 extends over 18 amino acids. In germline, CDR1 is GTSNPN, CDR2 SVGIG (reference sequence). The junction had 11 bases not matched to a gene; V was cut back by 0 bases and J by 7 bases. This CDR3 is CAWSVIGTGGRRNSPLHF. CDR3 coding DNA: TGTGCCTGGAGTGTTATTGGGACAGGGGGAAGAAGGAATTCACCCCTCCACTTT.

This chain links TRBV5-1 with TRBJ2-7; D gene unclear. Germline CDR1 is SGHRS and CDR2 is YFSETQ. This CDR3 contains 13 residues. The V gene lost 0 bases and the J gene lost 5 bases, with 9 bases spanning the gap. The CDR3 bases are TGCGCCAGCAGCTTGGAGGGCCGCCACGAGCAGTACTTC. Translating it yields CASSLEGRHEQYF.